This TCR beta chain was sequenced for a study of graft-versus-host responses after intestinal transplantation. Method: immunoSEQ multiplex PCR; TCRdb's copy keeps in-frame clones and lacks some. Found here are some 41,000 clones, roughly 91% of them singletons; the top ten hold roughly 7.1%. Overall study findings and caveats: The marrow of recipients harbored GvH clones, and ileum or blood showed some of them first. An association linked early post-transplant HvG declines with peak circulating GvH clone levels.

A note on this clone: Its antigen is not identified.

This material consisted of PBMCs, taken 267 days after transplant. The sequence was collected from a human patient who received an intestinal transplant, so some T cells may come from the graft donor.

CDR3 residues: CASPLRDRAYEQYF. DNA of the CDR3: TGTGCTAGCCCCCTTCGGGACAGGGCCTACGAGCAGTACTTC. The chain uses TRBV12-5 and TRBJ2-7; 9 nucleotides match TRBD1. The CDR3 runs to 14 residues. Germline V gene lookup returns CDR1 LGHNT and CDR2 FRNRAP. Trimming took 9 bases from V and 2 from J; bases not matched to a gene: 8.